This is a list of T cell receptor beta chains from one sample in a study of Graves' ophthalmopathy and Graves' hyperthyroidism. One entry per CDR3 protein results from TCRdb running MiXCR on the multiplex PCR reads. The sample holds about 500,000 distinct CDR3 sequences; approximately 15% are singletons and the top ten take 8% to 10%. The specimen was blood. The receptor source for this set is a woman aged 25 to 39 with Graves' ophthalmopathy. The CDR3 runs from the conserved cysteine through the conserved F or W. D genes are given only for firm matches. Size tells how often a clone was seen (once, few, many) or the class of an expanded clone, and some rows leave it out.

clone_size d_call j_call cdr3_length v_call cdr3_aa cdr3_nt
- TRBD1 TRBJ1-2 14 TRBV5-1 CASSSGTGTYGYTF TGCGCCAGCAGCTCCGGGACAGGCACCTATGGCTACACCTTC
many - TRBJ1-1 13 TRBV19 CASSIKGNTEAFF TGTGCCAGTAGTATCAAGGGGAATACTGAAGCTTTCTTT
many - TRBJ2-7 14 TRBV11-2 CASATPTGHGEQYF TGTGCCAGCGCCACTCCAACAGGGCACGGGGAGCAGTACTTC
many - TRBJ1-1 15 TRBV11-2 CASSPRLQGNTEAFF TGTGCCAGCAGCCCTCGGCTACAGGGGAACACTGAAGCTTTCTTT
many TRBD1 TRBJ2-7 14 TRBV28 CASRWDRVPYEQYF TGTGCCAGCAGATGGGACAGGGTCCCCTACGAGCAGTACTTC
- - TRBJ2-5 13 TRBV11-1 CASSSGSYETQYF TGTGCCAGCAGCTCCGGCAGTTACGAGACCCAGTACTTC
many - TRBJ1-5 12 TRBV2 CASRDSNQPQHF TGTGCCAGCAGAGATAGCAATCAGCCCCAGCATTTT
many - TRBJ2-5 15 TRBV27 CASSLGTSRGETQYF TGTGCCAGCAGTCTAGGGACCTCAAGAGGGGAGACCCAGTACTTC
many TRBD2 TRBJ2-7 14 TRBV6-2/TRBV6-3 CASLTGGGPREQYF TGTGCCAGCCTAACGGGCGGGGGGCCCAGGGAGCAGTACTTC
many - TRBJ2-7 14 TRBV7-9 CASSSNARLYEQYF TGTGCCAGCAGCTCCAACGCCAGACTCTACGAGCAGTACTTC
many TRBD1 TRBJ1-6 16 TRBV28 CASRPSQGRFNSPLHF TGTGCCAGCAGACCCTCACAGGGGAGGTTTAATTCACCCCTCCACTTT
many - TRBJ2-6 15 TRBV6-1 CASSSGAAGANVLTF TGTGCCAGCAGCTCGGGGGCTGCTGGGGCCAACGTCCTGACTTTC
many - TRBJ1-5 15 TRBV6-5 CASSYSAGGNQPQHF TGTGCCAGCAGTTACTCGGCAGGGGGCAATCAGCCCCAGCATTTT
few TRBD2 TRBJ2-4 18 TRBV10-3 CAISGPTDGGAPENIQYF TGTGCCATCAGTGGGCCTACTGACGGGGGGGCCCCCGAAAACATTCAGTACTTC
many - TRBJ2-7 14 TRBV3-1 CASSQGPGPYEQYF TGTGCCAGCAGCCAAGGGCCCGGGCCCTACGAGCAGTACTTC
- - TRBJ2-5 15 TRBV12-5 CASGPTGTLQETQYF TGTGCTAGTGGACCTACAGGGACTCTCCAAGAGACCCAGTACTTC
- TRBD1 TRBJ2-2 16 TRBV11-2 CASRFTGGTGTGELFF TGTGCCAGCAGGTTCACAGGGGGCACCGGCACCGGGGAGCTGTTTTTT
many TRBD2 TRBJ2-2 15 TRBV29-1 CSALASGPNTGELFF TGCAGCGCGCTGGCTAGCGGGCCGAACACCGGGGAGCTGTTTTTT
many - TRBJ2-5 14 TRBV6-5 CASSYGTEQETQYF TGTGCCAGCAGTTACGGCACAGAACAAGAGACCCAGTACTTC
many - TRBJ1-1 15 TRBV28 CASSGSGTPNTEAFF TGTGCCAGCAGCGGATCCGGGACACCGAACACTGAAGCTTTCTTT
many - TRBJ1-1 18 TRBV6-4 CASSLLLVRDNRNTEAFF TGTGCCAGCAGTCTCCTGCTCGTCCGGGACAATCGGAACACTGAAGCTTTCTTT
- - TRBJ1-2 12 TRBV12-3/TRBV12-4 CASSLSQDGYTF TGTGCCAGCAGTTTAAGTCAGGATGGCTACACCTTC
many - TRBJ2-5 15 TRBV4-2 CASSQDQGVVETQYF TGTGCCAGCAGCCAAGACCAAGGGGTGGTAGAGACCCAGTACTTC
many - TRBJ2-7 13 TRBV12-3/TRBV12-4 CASSSGAVYEQYF TGTGCCAGCAGTTCCGGGGCAGTCTACGAGCAGTACTTC
many - TRBJ2-7 14 TRBV27 CASSSASSGYEQYF TGTGCCAGCAGCTCGGCATCCTCTGGGTACGAGCAGTACTTC
many - TRBJ1-5 13 TRBV19 CASRVGNNQPQHF TGTGCCAGTAGGGTGGGAAACAATCAGCCCCAGCATTTT
many TRBD1 TRBJ2-7 16 TRBV10-2 CASTERWGQGSYEQYF TGCGCCAGCACCGAGAGGTGGGGACAGGGGTCCTACGAGCAGTACTTC